This T cell receptor beta chain was found in a study of T cell responses to AZD1222 COVID-19 vaccine. This clone was observed once. This CDR3 is built from 16 residues. V lost 2 bases and J lost 4; bases outside the gene matches: 6. Germline lookup yields CDR1 SGHVS and CDR2 FNYEAQ. Data came from immunoSEQ multiplex PCR; TCRdb stores just in-frame clones and leaves some out. This table holds approximately 140,000 clones, approximately 93% found once. J is TRBJ2-1 and V is TRBV7-6; the match to TRBD2 covers 9 bases. The sample was peripheral blood, taken on day 0 of MenACWY control vaccination. This receptor was taken from an adult in good health. The CDR3 DNA reads TGTGCCAGCAGCTTAAAGAGCGGGGGGCAGTACAATGAGCAGTTCTTC. Translating it yields CASSLKSGGQYNEQFF.